What follows are 13 T cell receptor beta chains derived from one specimen sequenced in a study of a mutant IDH1 vaccine in newly diagnosed glioma. Profiling relied on immunoSEQ multiplex PCR, and the TCRdb table lists in-frame clones only, not all of them. The profile shows roughly 15,000 clones, 85% to 90% of them singletons. Time point defined: baseline, week 1 (first vaccination visit). Documented treatment: pre-vaccination baseline after standard-of-care therapy. The input for sequencing was PBMCs, taken from a glioma patient treated with radiotherapy, temozolomide or both. All receptors derive from a woman in her 40s with glioma. Some clones in this sample may be carry-over from other donors' samples.

The genes are TRBV4-1 and TRBJ1-4; 7 nucleotides match TRBD1. The V gene's germline CDR1 is MGHRA and CDR2 YSYEKL. The junction had 2 bases not matched to a gene; V was cut back by 2 bases and J by 2 bases. There are 15 residues in the CDR3. The CDR3 DNA reads TGCGCCAGCAGCCAATGGGACAGCACTAATGAAAAACTGTTTTTT. It specifies CASSQWDSTNEKLFF.

This clone was seen only once. The chain uses TRBV30 and TRBJ2-2; no clear D gene. CDR1 and CDR2 from the germline V gene are GTSNPN and SVGIG (reference sequence). The CDR3 is 14 residues long. Trimming took off 1 base at V and 0 bases at J, with 6 bases between the two ends. This CDR3 is CAWSELPNTGELFF. CDR3 DNA sequence: TGTGCCTGGAGTGAATTACCGAACACCGGGGAGCTGTTTTTT.

The chain combines TRBV7-6 with TRBJ2-7; D unclear. Per the germline V gene, CDR1 is SGHVS and CDR2 is FNYEAQ. V shed 5 bases and J shed 6 bases, with 11 bases lying between them. The CDR3 is 12 amino acids. The CDR3 protein is CASSNRAIEQYF. The CDR3 nucleotides read TGTGCCAGCAGCAACCGAGCCATCGAGCAGTACTTC.

The chain combines TRBV7-2 with TRBJ2-3, with 7 nucleotides matching TRBD2. With V trimmed by 5 bases and J by 0 bases, 8 bases remained unmatched. The CDR3 runs to 16 residues. Looked up from germline, CDR1 is SGHTA and CDR2 is FQGNSA. The CDR3 nucleotides are TGTGCCAGCAGCCGAGTCCTAGCGGCTAGCACAGATACGCAGTATTTT. It encodes CASSRVLAASTDTQYF.

This chain links TRBV30 with TRBJ1-6, with 8 bases lining up with TRBD1. Trimming cost V 7 bases and J 7 bases; bases outside gene matches: 6. The V gene's germline CDR1 is GTSNPN and CDR2 SVGIG (reference sequence). There are 13 residues in the CDR3. In DNA, the CDR3 is TGTGCCTCCTCGGACAGGGAGAATTCACCCCTCCACTTT. Translated: CASSDRENSPLHF.

The chain is built from TRBV28 and TRBJ2-7, with a tentative D call TRBD2 (6 bases). Germline values: CDR1 MDHEN, CDR2 SYDVKM. The CDR3 is made up of 13 amino acids. V was clipped by 10 bases and J by 0 bases, with 13 bases between them. The CDR3 here is CATDGGNSYEQYF. CDR3 bases: TGTGCCACCGACGGGGGAAACTCCTACGAGCAGTACTTC. The variable domain in full, completed from reference TRBV28 and TRBJ2-7, reads DVKVTQSSRYLVKRTGEKVFLECVQDMDHENMFWYRQDPGLGLRLIYFSYDVKMKEKGDIPEGYSVSREKKERFSLILESASTNQTSMYLCATDGGNSYEQYFGPGTRLTVT.

The chain couples TRBV2 to TRBJ2-7; TRBD2 aligns across 7 bases. The length of the CDR3 is 13 residues. The germline CDR1 and CDR2 sequences are SNHLY and FYNNEI. J was trimmed by 6 bases and V by 1 base; bases with no gene match: 3. This chain's CDR3 is CASSEGGTTEQYF. The CDR3 nucleotides are TGTGCCAGCAGTGAAGGTGGGACTACCGAGCAGTACTTC.

V and J are TRBV9 and TRBJ1-1; no reliable D call. Germline loops: CDR1 SGDLS, CDR2 YYNGEE. V lost 1 base to trimming and J lost 2 bases, with 6 bases between them. CDR3 length: 13 amino acids. The CDR3 sequence: CASSVRSNTEAFF. The CDR3 coding sequence is TGTGCCAGCAGCGTACGCAGTAACACTGAAGCTTTCTTT.

V and J are TRBV5-1 and TRBJ2-2; possible D gene TRBD1, 5 bases. The CDR3 length is 16 residues. Germline V gene data show CDR1 as SGHRS and CDR2 as YFSETQ. The V end was cut by 1 base, the J end by 0 bases, with 10 bases between. For the CDR3, the DNA is TGCGCCAGCAGCTTGAGTTGGACAACGAACACCGGGGAGCTGTTTTTT. It is translated as CASSLSWTTNTGELFF.

The gene calls are TRBV14 and TRBJ2-2; 7 bases match TRBD1. V was clipped by 4 bases and J by 5 bases; unmatched bases: 1. The CDR3 sequence is 13 residues long. CDR1 is SGHDN, CDR2 FVKESK, per germline. The CDR3: CASSPDRTGELFF. The CDR3 DNA reads as TGTGCCAGCAGCCCGGACAGGACCGGGGAGCTGTTTTTT.

The J gene is TRBJ1-2, the V gene TRBV10-2; the D gene is possibly TRBD1 (5 bases). CDR1 WSHSY and CDR2 SAAADI come from the germline V gene. The ends were cut back, 11 bases at V and 8 bases at J, with 21 bases in the middle. The CDR3 consists of 13 residues. CDR3 loop: CASKEGRAGGYTF. Here the CDR3 DNA reads TGCGCCTCAAAAGAGGGCAGGGCGGGCGGCTACACCTTC.

The V call is TRBV25-1, the J call TRBJ2-7; 8 positions agree with TRBD1. Germline CDR1 reads MGHDK; CDR2 reads SYGVNS. The CDR3 extends over 12 amino acids. V was clipped by 6 bases and J by 6 bases; unmatched bases: 4. CDR3 amino acids: CASSGTGGEQYF. The CDR3 nucleotides read TGTGCCAGCAGCGGGACAGGCGGCGAGCAGTACTTC.

The chain recombines TRBV7-2 with TRBJ2-3; possibly TRBD1 for D (5 bases). The V end was cut by 4 bases, the J end by 4 bases, with 15 bases between. Germline loops: CDR1 SGHTA, CDR2 FQGNSA. The CDR3 is made up of 15 amino acids. CDR3 amino acids: CASSYRAGLADTQYF. As DNA, the CDR3 is TGTGCCAGCAGCTATAGAGCAGGGCTCGCAGATACGCAGTATTTT.